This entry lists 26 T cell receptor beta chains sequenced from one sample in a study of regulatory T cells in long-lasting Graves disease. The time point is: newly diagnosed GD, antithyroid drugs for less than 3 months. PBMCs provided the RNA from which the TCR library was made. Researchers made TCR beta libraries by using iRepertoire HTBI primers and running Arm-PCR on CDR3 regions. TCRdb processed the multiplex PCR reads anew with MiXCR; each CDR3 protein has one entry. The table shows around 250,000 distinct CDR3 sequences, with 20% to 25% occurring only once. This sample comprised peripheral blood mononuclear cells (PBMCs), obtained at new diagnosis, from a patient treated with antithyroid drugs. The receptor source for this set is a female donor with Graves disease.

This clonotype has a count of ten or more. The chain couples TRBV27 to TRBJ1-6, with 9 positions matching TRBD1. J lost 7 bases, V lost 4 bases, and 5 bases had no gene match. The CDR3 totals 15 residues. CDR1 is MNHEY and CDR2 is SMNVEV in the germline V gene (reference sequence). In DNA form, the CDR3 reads TGTGCCAGCAGTTCGACAGGGGGTAGAAATTCACCCCTCCACTTT. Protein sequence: CASSSTGGRNSPLHF.

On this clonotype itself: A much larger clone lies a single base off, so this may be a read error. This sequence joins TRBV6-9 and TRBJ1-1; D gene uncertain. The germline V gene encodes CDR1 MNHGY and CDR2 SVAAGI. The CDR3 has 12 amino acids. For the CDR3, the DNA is TGCGCCAGCGGTGAAGGTGCCACTGAAGCTTTCTTT. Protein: CASGEGATEAFF.

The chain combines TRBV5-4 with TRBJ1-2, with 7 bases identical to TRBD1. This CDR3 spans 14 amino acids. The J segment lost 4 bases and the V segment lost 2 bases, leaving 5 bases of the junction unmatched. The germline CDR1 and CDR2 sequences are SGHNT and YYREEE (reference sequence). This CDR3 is CASSFGRGGYGYTF. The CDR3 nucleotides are TGTGCCAGCAGCTTTGGCAGGGGGGGCTATGGCTACACCTTC.

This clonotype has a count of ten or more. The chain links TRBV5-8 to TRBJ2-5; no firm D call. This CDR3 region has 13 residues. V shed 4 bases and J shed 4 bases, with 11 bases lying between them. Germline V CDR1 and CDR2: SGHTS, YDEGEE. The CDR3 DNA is TGTGCCAGCAGCCCCGGGCAGGCAGAGACCCAGTACTTC. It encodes CASSPGQAETQYF.

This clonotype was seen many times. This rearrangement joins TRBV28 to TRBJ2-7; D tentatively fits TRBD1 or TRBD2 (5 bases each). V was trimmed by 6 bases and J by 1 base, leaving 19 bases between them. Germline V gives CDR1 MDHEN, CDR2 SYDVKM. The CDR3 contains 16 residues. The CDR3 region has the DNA TGTGCCAGCAGCCAGAAGTCCGGGACGCTGTCCTACGAGCAGTACTTC. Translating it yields CASSQKSGTLSYEQYF.

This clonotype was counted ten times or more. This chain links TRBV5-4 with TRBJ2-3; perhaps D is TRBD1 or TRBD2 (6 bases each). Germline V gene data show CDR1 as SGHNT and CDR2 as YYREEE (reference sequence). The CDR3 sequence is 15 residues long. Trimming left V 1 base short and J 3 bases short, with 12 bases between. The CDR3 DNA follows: TGTGCCAGCAGCTTGAATGGGGGGCCGACAGATACGCAGTATTTT. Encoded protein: CASSLNGGPTDTQYF.

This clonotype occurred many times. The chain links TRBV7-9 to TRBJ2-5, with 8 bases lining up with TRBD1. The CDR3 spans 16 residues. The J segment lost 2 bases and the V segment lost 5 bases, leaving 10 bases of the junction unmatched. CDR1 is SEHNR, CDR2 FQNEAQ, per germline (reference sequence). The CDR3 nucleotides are TGTGCCAGCAGCCATGTGGGGGACAGGTGGCAAGAGACCCAGTACTTC. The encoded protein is CASSHVGDRWQETQYF.

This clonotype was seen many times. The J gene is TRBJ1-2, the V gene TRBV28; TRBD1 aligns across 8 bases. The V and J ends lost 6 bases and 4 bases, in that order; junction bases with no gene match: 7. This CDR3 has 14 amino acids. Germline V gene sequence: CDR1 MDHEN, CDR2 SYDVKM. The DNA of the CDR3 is TGTGCCAGCAGCCGGACAGGGCTTAGCTATGGCTACACCTTC. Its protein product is CASSRTGLSYGYTF.

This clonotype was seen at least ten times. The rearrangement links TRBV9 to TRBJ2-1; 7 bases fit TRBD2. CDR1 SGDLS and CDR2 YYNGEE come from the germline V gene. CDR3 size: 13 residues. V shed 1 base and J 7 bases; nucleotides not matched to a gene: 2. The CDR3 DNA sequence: TGTGCCAGCAGCGTACTTAGCGGGAATGAGCAGTTCTTC. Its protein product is CASSVLSGNEQFF.

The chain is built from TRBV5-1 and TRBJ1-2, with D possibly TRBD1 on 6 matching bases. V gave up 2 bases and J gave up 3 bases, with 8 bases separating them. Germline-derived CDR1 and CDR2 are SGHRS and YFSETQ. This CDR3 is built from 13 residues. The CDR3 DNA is TGCGCCAGCAGCTTACGACAGGACTATGGCTACACCTTC. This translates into CASSLRQDYGYTF.

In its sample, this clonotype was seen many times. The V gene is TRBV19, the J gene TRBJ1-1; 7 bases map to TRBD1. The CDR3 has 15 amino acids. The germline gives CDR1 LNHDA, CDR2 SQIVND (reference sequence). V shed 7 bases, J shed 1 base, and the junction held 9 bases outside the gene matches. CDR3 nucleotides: TGTGCCAGTACCAGGGGGGCAAACCCGAACACTGAAGCTTTCTTT. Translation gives CASTRGANPNTEAFF.

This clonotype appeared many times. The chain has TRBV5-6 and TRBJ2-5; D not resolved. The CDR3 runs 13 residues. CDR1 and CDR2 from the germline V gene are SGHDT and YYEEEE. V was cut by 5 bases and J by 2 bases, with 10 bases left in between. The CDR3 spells CASSAWVQETQYF. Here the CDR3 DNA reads TGTGCCAGCAGTGCCTGGGTACAAGAGACCCAGTACTTC.

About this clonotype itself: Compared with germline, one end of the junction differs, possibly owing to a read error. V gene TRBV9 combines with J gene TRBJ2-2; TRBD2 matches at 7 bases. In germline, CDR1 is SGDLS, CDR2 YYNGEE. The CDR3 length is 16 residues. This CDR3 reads CASSVVAGEVTGELFF. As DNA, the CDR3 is TGTGCCAGCAGCGTAGTTGCGGGAGAGGTCACCGGGGAACTGTTTTTT.

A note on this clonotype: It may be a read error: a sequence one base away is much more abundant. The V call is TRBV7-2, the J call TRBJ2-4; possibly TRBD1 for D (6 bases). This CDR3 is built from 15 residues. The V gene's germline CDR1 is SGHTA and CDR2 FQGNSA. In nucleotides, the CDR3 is TGTGCCAGCAACTTAGACAGGCCGGCCAAAAACATTCAGTACTTC. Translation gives CASNLDRPAKNIQYF. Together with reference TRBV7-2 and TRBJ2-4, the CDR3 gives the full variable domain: GAGVSQSPSNKVTEKGKDVELRCDPISGHTALYWYRQSLGQGLEFLIYFQGNSAPDKSGLPSDRFSAERTGGSVSTLTIQRTQQEDSAVYLCASNLDRPAKNIQYFGAGTRLSVL.

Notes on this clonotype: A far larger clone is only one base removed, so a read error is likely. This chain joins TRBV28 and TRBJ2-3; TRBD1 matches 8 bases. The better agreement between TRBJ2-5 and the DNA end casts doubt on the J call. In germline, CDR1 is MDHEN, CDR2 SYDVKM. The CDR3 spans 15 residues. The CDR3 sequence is CASSSLTGAGEIQYF. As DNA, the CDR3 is TGTGCCAGCAGCTCCTTGACAGGGGCAGGAGAGATCCAGTACTTC.

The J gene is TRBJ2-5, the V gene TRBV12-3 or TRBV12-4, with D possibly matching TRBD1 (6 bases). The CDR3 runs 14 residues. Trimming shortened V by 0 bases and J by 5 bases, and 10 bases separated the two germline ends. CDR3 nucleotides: TGTGCCAGCAGTTTAGCCCGTGACAGGGAGACCCAGTACTTC. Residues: CASSLARDRETQYF.

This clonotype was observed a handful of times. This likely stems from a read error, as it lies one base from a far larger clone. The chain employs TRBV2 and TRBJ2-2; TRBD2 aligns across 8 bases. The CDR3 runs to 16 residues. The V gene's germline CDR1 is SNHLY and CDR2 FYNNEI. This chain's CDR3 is CASSKLAGTNSGELFF. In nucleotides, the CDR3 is TGTGCCAGCAGTAAGTTAGCGGGAACGAACAGCGGGGAGCTGTTTTTT.

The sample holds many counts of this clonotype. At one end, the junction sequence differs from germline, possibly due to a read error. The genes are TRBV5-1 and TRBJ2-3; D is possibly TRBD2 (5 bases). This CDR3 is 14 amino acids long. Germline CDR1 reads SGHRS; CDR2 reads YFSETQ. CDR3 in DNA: TGCGCCAGCAGGTTGGAGGCTAGCACAGATACGCAGTATTTT. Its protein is CASRLEASTDTQYF.

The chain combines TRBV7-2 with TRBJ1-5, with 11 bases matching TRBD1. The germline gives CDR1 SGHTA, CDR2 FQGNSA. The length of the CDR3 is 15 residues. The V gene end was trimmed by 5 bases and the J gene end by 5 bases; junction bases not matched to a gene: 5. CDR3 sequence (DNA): TGTGCCAGCAGCGTGGGGACAGGGGGGTATCAGCCCCAGCATTTT. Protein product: CASSVGTGGYQPQHF.

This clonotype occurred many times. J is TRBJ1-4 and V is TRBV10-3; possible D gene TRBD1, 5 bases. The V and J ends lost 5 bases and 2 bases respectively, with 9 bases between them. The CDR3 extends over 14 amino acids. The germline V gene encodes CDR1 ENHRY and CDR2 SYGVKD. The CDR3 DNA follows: TGTGCCATCAGTCCTTCAGGGACTAATGAAAAACTGTTTTTT. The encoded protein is CAISPSGTNEKLFF.

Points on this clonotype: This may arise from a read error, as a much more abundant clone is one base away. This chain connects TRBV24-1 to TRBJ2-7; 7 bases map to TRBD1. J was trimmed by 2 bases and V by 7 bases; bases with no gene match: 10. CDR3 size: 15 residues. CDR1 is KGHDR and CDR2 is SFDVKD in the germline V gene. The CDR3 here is CATSAETGIAYEQYF. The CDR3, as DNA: TGTGCCACCAGCGCCGAGACAGGGATCGCCTACGAGCAGTACTTC.

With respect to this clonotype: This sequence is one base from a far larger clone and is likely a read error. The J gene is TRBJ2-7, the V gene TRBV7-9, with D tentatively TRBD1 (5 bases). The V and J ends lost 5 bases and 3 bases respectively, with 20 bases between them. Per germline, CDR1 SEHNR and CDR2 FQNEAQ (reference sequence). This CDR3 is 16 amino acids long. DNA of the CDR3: TGTGCCAGCAGCCAGACAAGCACAGGCCTAAGCTACGAGCAGTACTTC. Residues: CASSQTSTGLSYEQYF.

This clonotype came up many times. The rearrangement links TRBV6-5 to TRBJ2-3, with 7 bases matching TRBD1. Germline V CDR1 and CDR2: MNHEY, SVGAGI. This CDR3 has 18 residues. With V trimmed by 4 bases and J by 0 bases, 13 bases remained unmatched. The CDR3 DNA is TGTGCCAGCAGTTTGTCACCTCCAGGGGGAACGAGCACAGATACGCAGTATTTT. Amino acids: CASSLSPPGGTSTDTQYF.

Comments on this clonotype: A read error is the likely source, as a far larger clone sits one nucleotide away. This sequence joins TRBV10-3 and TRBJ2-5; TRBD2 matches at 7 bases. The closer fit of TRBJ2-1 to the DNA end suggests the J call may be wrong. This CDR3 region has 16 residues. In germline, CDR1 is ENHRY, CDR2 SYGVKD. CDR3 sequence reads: CASSSLLAASYSEQFF. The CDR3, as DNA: TGTGCCAGCAGTTCACTTCTAGCGGCCTCCTACAGTGAGCAGTTCTTC.

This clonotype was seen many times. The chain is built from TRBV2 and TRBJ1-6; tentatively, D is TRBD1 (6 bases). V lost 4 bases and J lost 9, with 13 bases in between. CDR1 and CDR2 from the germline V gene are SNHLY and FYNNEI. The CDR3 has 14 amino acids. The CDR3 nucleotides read TGTGCCAGCAGTGCTAACAGGGAGGCTTCACCCCTCCACTTT. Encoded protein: CASSANREASPLHF.

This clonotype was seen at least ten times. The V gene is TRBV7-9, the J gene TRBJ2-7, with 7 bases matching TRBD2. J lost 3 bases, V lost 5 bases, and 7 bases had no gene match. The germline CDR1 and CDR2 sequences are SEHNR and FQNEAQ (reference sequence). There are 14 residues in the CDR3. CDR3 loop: CASSERLAVYEQYF. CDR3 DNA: TGTGCCAGCAGCGAAAGACTAGCAGTCTACGAGCAGTACTTC.